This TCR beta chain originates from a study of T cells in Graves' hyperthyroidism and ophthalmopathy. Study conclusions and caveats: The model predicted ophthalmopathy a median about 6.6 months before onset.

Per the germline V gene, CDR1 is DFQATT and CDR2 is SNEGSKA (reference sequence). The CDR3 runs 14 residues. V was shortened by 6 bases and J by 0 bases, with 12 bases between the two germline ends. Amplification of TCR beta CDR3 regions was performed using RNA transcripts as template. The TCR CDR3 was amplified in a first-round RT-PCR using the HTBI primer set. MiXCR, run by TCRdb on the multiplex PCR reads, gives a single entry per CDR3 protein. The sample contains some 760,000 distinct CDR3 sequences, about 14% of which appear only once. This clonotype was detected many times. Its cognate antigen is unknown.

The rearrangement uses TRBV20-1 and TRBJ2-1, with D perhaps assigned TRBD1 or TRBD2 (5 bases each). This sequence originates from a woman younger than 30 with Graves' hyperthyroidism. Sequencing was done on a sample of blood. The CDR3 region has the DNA TGCAGTGCGTGGGACCTGGCCTCCTACAATGAGCAGTTCTTC. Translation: CSAWDLASYNEQFF.